This TCR beta chain was identified in a study of T cells after yellow fever vaccination. The V end lost 6 bases, the J end lost 5 bases, and 13 bases lay between the germline ends. The CDR3 is 13 amino acids. TCRdb reprocessed the 5' RACE reads with MiXCR, giving one entry per CDR3 protein. The sample lists 200,000 to 300,000 distinct CDR3 sequences, 13% occurring once. Source: CD4+ T cells sorted from PBMCs, taken 45 days after the yellow fever booster vaccination. This TCR was recovered from a man aged 30 to 45 who received the YFV17D yellow fever vaccine. This rearrangement joins TRBV12-3 or TRBV12-4 to TRBJ2-5; D might be TRBD1 or TRBD2, each matching 5 bases. The CDR3 DNA sequence: TGTGCCAGCAGGCCCAATTGGGGGGAGACCCAGTACTTC. As protein: CASRPNWGETQYF.